This is a list of T cell receptor beta chains from one sample in a study of OX40 agonist ivuxolimab in advanced cancers. TCRdb's copy holds only in-frame clones and misses some; the assay was immunoSEQ multiplex PCR. Found here are about 41,000 clones, around 88% of them singletons; the top ten hold around 25%. The sample in question was CD4+ or CD8+ T cells sorted from blood, obtained in a trial of the OX40 agonist ivuxolimab. All receptors come from an adult with an advanced solid tumor such as melanoma, head and neck, liver or kidney cancer. Both conserved end residues are part of each CDR3. D genes are given only for firm matches. Clone size is not always given. Where it is, it says once, few, many or a class for expanded clones.

d_call j_call clone_size v_call cdr3_aa cdr3_nt
TRBD2 TRBJ2-7 NA TRBV30 CAWIDSGKFSYEQYF TGTGCCTGGATCGACAGCGGGAAATTCTCCTACGAGCAGTACTTC
NA TRBJ2-5 NA TRBV7-9 CASRAFGQETQYF TGTGCCAGCAGAGCGTTTGGACAAGAGACCCAGTACTTC
TRBD2 TRBJ2-7 NA TRBV7-2 CASRTGLAGTYEQYF TGTGCCAGCAGAACGGGACTAGCGGGCACCTACGAGCAGTACTTC
TRBD1 TRBJ1-1 NA TRBV11-2 CASSLSWGQGGNTEAFF TGTGCCAGCAGCTTAAGTTGGGGACAGGGGGGAAACACTGAAGCTTTCTTT
NA TRBJ2-3 NA TRBV27 CASSLPPGAQYF TGTGCCAGCAGCCTCCCGCCCGGGGCGCAGTATTTT
NA TRBJ1-1 NA TRBV28 CAKYNTEAFF TGTGCCAAATATAACACTGAAGCTTTCTTT
NA TRBJ1-1 NA TRBV5-6 CASSLVQLNTEAFF TGTGCCAGCAGCTTGGTTCAGCTGAACACTGAAGCTTTCTTT
NA TRBJ2-1 NA TRBV7-8 CASGVYNEQFF TGTGCCAGCGGAGTCTACAATGAGCAGTTCTTC
NA TRBJ1-1 NA TRBV9 CASSPEGGRVTEAFF TGTGCCAGCAGCCCAGAAGGCGGCAGGGTTACTGAAGCTTTCTTT
TRBD1 TRBJ2-2 NA TRBV29-1 CSVDGGRGLVGELFF TGCAGCGTTGATGGAGGCAGGGGGCTGGTGGGGGAGCTGTTTTTT
NA TRBJ1-2 few TRBV9 CASSVSGTNYGYTF TGTGCCAGCAGCGTGTCGGGAACTAACTATGGCTACACCTTC
NA TRBJ2-7 NA TRBV6-1 CASSETNEQYF TGTGCCAGCAGTGAAACAAACGAGCAGTACTTC
NA TRBJ1-3 NA TRBV2 CASIPQGPEDLSGNTIYF TGTGCCAGCATCCCTCAGGGCCCGGAAGACTTGAGTGGAAACACCATATATTTT
NA TRBJ1-5 NA TRBV1 CTSSRSEAHPPQHF TGCACCAGCAGCCGCAGTGAGGCCCATCCGCCCCAGCATTTT
TRBD2 TRBJ2-7 NA TRBV7-2 CASSQGLAGAYEQYF TGTGCCAGCAGCCAGGGACTAGCGGGGGCCTACGAGCAGTACTTC
NA TRBJ1-2 NA TRBV7-9 CASSSAETWAEGYTF TGTGCCAGCAGCTCCGCGGAGACCTGGGCTGAGGGCTACACCTTC
TRBD1 TRBJ1-1 NA TRBV6-5 CASHQGAEAFF TGTGCCAGCCATCAGGGGGCTGAAGCTTTCTTT
NA TRBJ1-1 NA TRBV7-9 CASSSRQELEAFF TGTGCCAGCAGCTCTCGACAGGAGCTTGAAGCTTTCTTT
NA TRBJ1-5 NA TRBV5-1 CASSSGNQPQHF TGTGCCAGCAGCTCAGGGAATCAGCCCCAGCATTTT
NA TRBJ1-2 NA TRBV11-2 CASSSSGAGLGYTF TGTGCCAGCAGCTCCAGCGGGGCAGGGCTGGGCTACACCTTC
NA TRBJ2-3 NA TRBV6-5 CASRLADTQYF TGTGCCAGCAGGCTAGCGGATACGCAGTATTTT
NA TRBJ2-1 NA TRBV7-2 CASSPTFIVADNEQFF TGTGCCAGCAGCCCCACATTTATAGTAGCGGACAATGAGCAGTTCTTC
TRBD1 TRBJ2-5 few TRBV7-8 CASSLSGQGVTETQYF TGTGCCAGCAGCTTAAGCGGCCAGGGGGTAACAGAGACCCAGTACTTC
TRBD1 TRBJ2-3 NA TRBV6-1 CASSFRTGGTDTQYF TGTGCCAGCAGTTTCAGGACAGGGGGCACAGATACGCAGTATTTT
NA TRBJ2-7 once TRBV6-5 CASSEVQHYEQYF TGTGCCAGCAGTGAAGTACAGCATTACGAGCAGTACTTC
NA TRBJ2-2 NA TRBV10-1 CASSAPNTGELFF TGCGCCAGCAGCGCCCCAAACACCGGGGAGCTGTTTTTT
TRBD2 TRBJ2-7 NA TRBV6-5 CASRRLAGDYEQYF TGTGCCAGCAGGCGACTAGCGGGAGACTACGAGCAGTACTTC
NA TRBJ2-1 NA TRBV18 CASSPGADEQFF TGTGCCAGCTCACCAGGGGCCGATGAGCAGTTCTTC
NA TRBJ1-6 NA TRBV6-6 CASTPSSPLHF TGTGCCAGCACGCCAAGCTCACCCCTCCACTTT
NA TRBJ2-7 few TRBV27 CASSPGGYEQYF TGTGCCAGCAGCCCGGGTGGCTACGAGCAGTACTTC
NA TRBJ2-5 NA TRBV27 CASSLTGEKTQYF TGTGCCAGCAGTTTAACGGGAGAAAAGACCCAGTACTTC
TRBD2 TRBJ2-7 NA TRBV19 CASIPKGFSGKTYEQYF TGTGCCAGTATCCCAAAGGGGTTTAGCGGGAAAACTTACGAGCAGTACTTC
NA TRBJ1-2 NA TRBV7-8 CASSLGTTEAHGYTF TGTGCCAGCAGCTTAGGGACAACAGAAGCCCATGGCTACACCTTC
NA TRBJ1-3 once TRBV15 CATSGIDSSGNTIYF TGTGCCACCAGCGGAATAGACAGCTCTGGAAACACCATATATTTT
TRBD1 TRBJ2-7 NA TRBV7-9 CASSSIPGQGRGYEQYF TGTGCCAGCAGCTCCATCCCGGGACAGGGGCGAGGCTACGAGCAGTACTTC
NA TRBJ1-4 NA TRBV7-9 CASIGGRGTINEKLFF TGTGCCAGCATCGGGGGGAGAGGGACCATTAATGAAAAACTGTTTTTT
NA TRBJ2-7 NA TRBV10-1 CASSESKTGAPYEQYF TGCGCCAGCAGTGAGTCGAAGACGGGAGCCCCCTACGAGCAGTACTTC
TRBD2 TRBJ2-7 NA TRBV28 CASSLVELAGTYEQYF TGTGCCAGCAGCCTAGTTGAACTAGCGGGTACCTACGAGCAGTACTTC
NA TRBJ2-3 once TRBV5-1 CASSSWDGADTQYF TGCGCCAGCAGTTCGTGGGACGGGGCAGATACGCAGTATTTT
TRBD2 TRBJ2-7 NA TRBV4-1 CASSQVTGLAYYEQYF TGCGCCAGCAGCCAAGTGACGGGACTAGCGTACTACGAGCAGTACTTC
TRBD1 TRBJ1-4 NA TRBV7-6 CASSPRGQDNEKLFF TGTGCCAGCAGCCCCAGGGGGCAGGATAATGAAAAACTGTTTTTT
NA TRBJ2-2 many TRBV7-9 CASSRRVTNTGELFF TGTGCCAGCAGTAGGAGGGTAACGAACACCGGGGAGCTGTTTTTT
NA TRBJ2-7 NA TRBV5-1 CASSLGQTPYEQYF TGCGCCAGCAGCCTAGGGCAGACGCCCTACGAGCAGTACTTC
NA TRBJ2-7 few TRBV28 CASSLMGSGYEQYF TGTGCCAGCAGTTTAATGGGGTCGGGTTACGAGCAGTACTTC
NA TRBJ2-7 NA TRBV18 CASSPGDSYEQYF TGTGCCAGCTCACCAGGGGACTCCTACGAGCAGTACTTC
NA TRBJ2-7 NA TRBV19 CASSPQPVAGEQYF TGTGCCAGTAGTCCGCAACCCGTAGCCGGCGAGCAGTACTTC
NA TRBJ2-7 NA TRBV15 CATSKDRSSYEQYF TGTGCCACCAGCAAGGACCGGAGCTCCTACGAGCAGTACTTC
NA TRBJ1-3 NA TRBV25-1 CASSEYVGAGNTIYF TGTGCCAGCAGTGAATATGTCGGGGCTGGAAACACCATATATTTT
NA TRBJ2-7 NA TRBV30 CAWSDPGHSYEQYF TGTGCCTGGAGTGATCCGGGACATAGTTACGAGCAGTACTTC
NA TRBJ1-5 NA TRBV6-5 CASSYGSGRNQPQHF TGTGCCAGCAGTTACGGTTCCGGTCGCAATCAGCCCCAGCATTTT
TRBD2 TRBJ2-3 NA TRBV7-9 CASSLVSGRKDTQYF TGTGCCAGCAGCTTAGTTAGCGGGAGAAAAGATACGCAGTATTTT